What follows are 17 T cell receptor beta chains derived from one specimen sequenced in a study of post-analysis software for immune sequencing data. Study-wide findings and caveats: Four or five TRBV segments, including TRBV5-6, TRBV5-1 and TRBV20-1, were more frequent in patients than controls.

For these TCRs, the target antigens are not known. Unique molecular identifiers tagged the TCR beta cDNA libraries. MiXCR was run by TCRdb on the PCR reads, yielding one entry per CDR3 protein. The sample has some 700,000 distinct CDR3 sequences; approximately 60% are singletons. Input material: blood. All receptors come from a girl between 2 and 10 years old with multiple sclerosis.

The chain employs TRBV4-1 and TRBJ1-1; 7 bases line up with TRBD1. Trimming took 0 bases from V and 8 from J; bases not matched to a gene: 3. CDR3 length equals 13 residues. Germline assignment: CDR1 MGHRA and CDR2 YSYEKL. The CDR3 region is CASSQDEGQEAFF. CDR3 DNA sequence: TGCGCCAGCAGCCAAGACGAGGGACAGGAAGCTTTCTTT.

The chain uses TRBV9 and TRBJ2-5, with D possibly being TRBD1 or TRBD2 (5 bases each). The CDR3 contains 15 residues. V shed 2 bases and J shed 5 bases, with 16 bases lying between them. Germline V gene lookup returns CDR1 SGDLS and CDR2 YYNGEE. CDR3 protein: CASSVGTLERETQYF. In DNA, the CDR3 is TGTGCCAGCAGCGTTGGGACCCTCGAAAGGGAGACCCAGTACTTC.

The rearrangement links TRBV2 to TRBJ2-5; no reliable D call. The J call is doubtful: the DNA matches TRBJ2-7 better. CDR1 is SNHLY and CDR2 is FYNNEI in the germline V gene. This CDR3 region has 13 residues. As DNA, the CDR3 is TGTGCCAGCAGGGCGGACGGCACCTACGAGCAGTACTTC. This encodes CASRADGTYEQYF.

This clonotype was picked up a small number of times. This rearrangement joins TRBV7-9 to TRBJ2-5; either TRBD1 or TRBD2 may fit D (5 bases each). The CDR3 contains 15 residues. Germline CDR1 SEHNR, CDR2 FQNEAQ (reference sequence). V was clipped by 0 bases and J by 0 bases, with 8 bases between them. The DNA of the CDR3 is TGTGCCAGCAGCTTAGCGGGGGAGTACCAAGAGACCCAGTACTTC. Amino acid sequence: CASSLAGEYQETQYF.

The J gene is TRBJ2-7, the V gene TRBV4-1; 8 bases align to TRBD2. The CDR3 is made up of 18 amino acids. Germline V gene data show CDR1 as MGHRA and CDR2 as YSYEKL. Germline trimming cut 1 base from V and 0 bases from J; bases unmatched to any gene: 11. CDR3 protein: CASSQVGRLAPSSYEQYF. As DNA, the CDR3 is TGCGCCAGCAGCCAAGTCGGGAGACTAGCGCCGAGCTCCTACGAGCAGTACTTC.

The chain is built from TRBV7-2 and TRBJ1-1; TRBD1 matches at 8 bases. The CDR3 sequence is 15 residues long. With V trimmed by 6 bases and J by 0 bases, 6 bases remained unmatched. Germline assignment: CDR1 SGHTA and CDR2 FQGNSA. The CDR3 sequence is CASSQRQGLNTEAFF. CDR3 DNA sequence: TGTGCCAGCAGTCAGAGACAGGGGTTGAACACTGAAGCTTTCTTT.

The genes are TRBV20-1 and TRBJ2-4, with 16 bases matching TRBD2. The V segment lost 3 bases and the J segment 10 bases; nucleotides outside the gene matches: 6. Germline V gives CDR1 DFQATT, CDR2 SNEGSKA (reference sequence). The CDR3 is 15 amino acids. The CDR3 loop is CSASGTSGRGGIQYF. DNA for the CDR3: TGCAGTGCTAGTGGGACTAGCGGGAGGGGAGGGATTCAGTACTTC.

The chain employs TRBV29-1 and TRBJ2-3; 9 bases are a match to TRBD2. Germline CDR1 reads SQVTM; CDR2 reads ANQGSEA. Trimming cost V 5 bases and J 3 bases; bases outside gene matches: 3. The CDR3 is 13 residues long. The DNA of the CDR3 is TGCAGCGTTAGACTAGCGGTTACAGATACGCAGTATTTT. This encodes CSVRLAVTDTQYF.

This clonotype was counted between two and nine times. The CDR3 DNA reads as TGTGCCAGCAGTTATGACTACCTACAAGAGACCCAGTACTTC. The encoded protein is CASSYDYLQETQYF. The rearrangement uses TRBV6-5 and TRBJ2-5; weak D call: TRBD2 (5 bases). CDR1 is MNHEY and CDR2 is SVGAGI in the germline V gene. Trimming stripped 3 bases from V and 2 bases from J, with 10 bases between. CDR3 length: 14 residues.

This chain connects TRBV27 to TRBJ2-7; TRBD2 agrees at 7 bases. The CDR3 spans 14 residues. Germline CDR1 is MNHEY and CDR2 is SMNVEV (reference sequence). Trimming cost V 5 bases and J 3 bases; bases outside gene matches: 7. The DNA for the CDR3 is TGTGCCAGCAGTCTAGGCGGGAGCTACTACGAGCAGTACTTC. As protein: CASSLGGSYYEQYF.

This rearrangement joins TRBV6-1 to TRBJ2-5; 10 nucleotides align to TRBD2. V gave up 2 bases and J gave up 2 bases; unmatched junction bases: 11. The CDR3 extends over 18 amino acids. CDR1 MNHNS and CDR2 SASEGT come from the germline V gene. Here the CDR3 reads CASSERASGRGGQETQYF. The CDR3 DNA reads as TGTGCCAGCAGTGAACGGGCTAGCGGGAGAGGAGGGCAAGAGACCCAGTACTTC.

This clonotype has a handful of counts. The genes are TRBV12-3 or TRBV12-4 and TRBJ1-2; D gene uncertain. The V and J ends lost 2 bases and 4 bases respectively, with 11 bases between them. CDR3 length equals 14 residues. The CDR3 nucleotides are TGTGCCAGCAGTTTATCGTCCATACCCTATGGCTACACCTTC. It is translated as CASSLSSIPYGYTF.

CDR3 bases: TGCGCCAGCAGCCGAGTGAAGGGACTAGCGACATACAATGAGCAGTTCTTC. Its protein is CASSRVKGLATYNEQFF. The V and J genes are TRBV4-1 and TRBJ2-1; TRBD2 matches 10 bases. Germline V lookup: CDR1 MGHRA, CDR2 YSYEKL. V trimming: 4 bases; J trimming: 4 bases; junction bases outside the gene matches: 10. The CDR3 contains 17 residues.

This clonotype has a handful of counts. The chain recombines TRBV12-5 with TRBJ2-7, with D maybe TRBD1 (6 bases). Germline V lookup: CDR1 LGHNT, CDR2 FRNRAP. Trimming pared 1 base from V and 6 bases from J, leaving 10 bases between. The CDR3 spans 13 residues. CDR3 loop: CASGLGTAVEQYF. The CDR3, as DNA: TGTGCTAGTGGTTTGGGGACAGCCGTCGAGCAGTACTTC. Using reference TRBV12-5 and TRBJ2-7 for the parts outside the CDR3, the full variable domain is DARVTQTPRHKVTEMGQEVTMRCQPILGHNTVFWYRQTMMQGLELLAYFRNRAPLDDSGMPKDRFSAEMPDATLATLKIQPSEPRDSAVYFCASGLGTAVEQYFGPGTRLTVT.

This clonotype was counted only a few times. The chain has TRBV20-1 and TRBJ2-3; TRBD2 might be the D (7 bases). Germline V lookup: CDR1 DFQATT, CDR2 SNEGSKA (reference sequence). V lost 5 bases, J lost 3 bases, and 15 bases lay in between. CDR3 length: 14 residues. CDR3 sequence: CSAGGGSPTDTQYF. The CDR3 DNA follows: TGCAGTGCTGGGGGGGGCAGCCCGACAGATACGCAGTATTTT.

The V and J genes are TRBV20-1 and TRBJ2-7; TRBD1 might be the D (6 bases). There are 12 residues in the CDR3. The V end lost 6 bases, the J end lost 2 bases, and 11 bases lay between the germline ends. Germline V CDR1 and CDR2: DFQATT, SNEGSKA (reference sequence). The CDR3, as DNA: TGCAGTGCCACGGACAGCCCCTACGAGCAGTACTTC. As protein: CSATDSPYEQYF.

J is TRBJ2-7 and V is TRBV10-3; weak D call: TRBD1 (5 bases). This CDR3 has 13 amino acids. V lost 4 bases, J lost 6 bases, and 13 bases lay in between. From germline, CDR1 is ENHRY and CDR2 SYGVKD. This CDR3 is CAISGRQNSEQYF. The CDR3 DNA follows: TGTGCCATCAGTGGTCGACAGAACTCCGAGCAGTACTTC.